Listed below are T cell receptor beta chains from one sample, sequenced in a study of patients and donors after allogeneic stem cell transplantation. TCRdb processed the RT-PCR reads anew with MiXCR; each CDR3 protein has one entry. The sample has about 90,000 distinct CDR3 sequences, around 46% seen once. The sample taken for sequencing was blood, either unsorted or a sorted T cell fraction (not recorded which). The receptors here all came from a human donor who was either an allogeneic HSCT recipient or a stem cell or donor lymphocyte infusion donor (not recorded which). It is not recorded whose cells these are; they may come from a transplant donor. Each CDR3 is given with its conserved first and last residue. Fields, in order: CDR3 length, clone size, D gene, J gene, V gene, CDR3 protein, CDR3 DNA. The D gene is left open where the match is weak. Clone size, where shown, is once, few, many, or a class for clones that have expanded.

CDR3 length: 15; clone size: -; D gene: -; J gene: TRBJ1-5; V gene: TRBV12-3/TRBV12-4; CDR3 protein: CASTKGPEGNQPQHF; CDR3 DNA: TGTGCCAGCACCAAAGGACCAGAGGGGAATCAGCCCCAGCATTTT
CDR3 length: 13; clone size: few; D gene: -; J gene: TRBJ1-1; V gene: TRBV29-1; CDR3 protein: CSVEMTPDTEAFF; CDR3 DNA: TGCAGCGTTGAAATGACCCCCGACACTGAAGCTTTCTTT
CDR3 length: 13; clone size: -; D gene: -; J gene: TRBJ1-5; V gene: TRBV12-3/TRBV12-4; CDR3 protein: CASRGPFSEPQHF; CDR3 DNA: TGTGCCAGCAGAGGCCCCTTTTCCGAGCCCCAGCATTTT
CDR3 length: 13; clone size: once; D gene: -; J gene: TRBJ1-2; V gene: TRBV25-1; CDR3 protein: CASSTQGAYGYTF; CDR3 DNA: TGTGCCAGCAGTACCCAGGGTGCCTATGGCTACACCTTC
CDR3 length: 16; clone size: -; D gene: -; J gene: TRBJ1-2; V gene: TRBV29-1; CDR3 protein: CSIIVGTVPPNYGYTF; CDR3 DNA: TGCAGCATAATCGTCGGGACCGTACCCCCTAACTATGGCTACACCTTC
CDR3 length: 10; clone size: -; D gene: -; J gene: TRBJ2-5; V gene: TRBV29-1; CDR3 protein: CSVIHETQYF; CDR3 DNA: TGCAGCGTTATACACGAGACCCAGTACTTC
CDR3 length: 12; clone size: -; D gene: -; J gene: TRBJ1-4; V gene: TRBV5-6; CDR3 protein: CASSFGVEKLFF; CDR3 DNA: TGTGCCAGCAGCTTTGGAGTTGAAAAACTGTTTTTT
CDR3 length: 14; clone size: once; D gene: -; J gene: TRBJ1-1; V gene: TRBV28; CDR3 protein: CASSIYRANTEAFF; CDR3 DNA: TGTGCCAGCAGTATTTACAGGGCGAACACTGAAGCTTTCTTT
CDR3 length: 14; clone size: few; D gene: -; J gene: TRBJ1-2; V gene: TRBV29-1; CDR3 protein: CSVTPLGVSYGYTF; CDR3 DNA: TGCAGCGTGACCCCCTTGGGGGTGAGCTATGGCTACACCTTC
CDR3 length: 15; clone size: few; D gene: -; J gene: TRBJ1-5; V gene: TRBV24-1; CDR3 protein: CATSDTQGSNQPQHF; CDR3 DNA: TGTGCCACCAGTGATACCCAGGGTAGCAATCAGCCCCAGCATTTT
CDR3 length: 15; clone size: few; D gene: -; J gene: TRBJ1-2; V gene: TRBV5-1; CDR3 protein: CASSVTVGANYGYTF; CDR3 DNA: TGCGCCAGCAGCGTGACAGTAGGGGCTAACTATGGCTACACCTTC
CDR3 length: 12; clone size: -; D gene: -; J gene: TRBJ2-1; V gene: TRBV12-3/TRBV12-4; CDR3 protein: CASSLQGGKQFF; CDR3 DNA: TGTGCCAGCAGTCTACAGGGAGGAAAGCAGTTCTTC
CDR3 length: 15; clone size: many; D gene: -; J gene: TRBJ1-5; V gene: TRBV3-1; CDR3 protein: CASSQGTNSNQPQHF; CDR3 DNA: TGTGCCAGCAGCCAAGGGACAAATAGCAATCAGCCCCAGCATTTT
CDR3 length: 14; clone size: -; D gene: -; J gene: TRBJ1-5; V gene: TRBV6-1; CDR3 protein: CASMKLSEDQPQHF; CDR3 DNA: TGTGCCAGCATGAAGCTATCAGAGGATCAGCCCCAGCATTTT
CDR3 length: 16; clone size: -; D gene: TRBD2; J gene: TRBJ2-1; V gene: TRBV6-4; CDR3 protein: CARGTSGGDRYNEQFF; CDR3 DNA: TGTGCCAGGGGGACTAGCGGAGGGGACCGCTACAATGAGCAGTTCTTC
CDR3 length: 15; clone size: -; D gene: TRBD2; J gene: TRBJ2-1; V gene: TRBV11-2; CDR3 protein: CASSFTSGSPNEQFF; CDR3 DNA: TGTGCCAGCAGCTTTACTAGCGGGAGTCCCAATGAGCAGTTCTTC
CDR3 length: 14; clone size: once; D gene: TRBD1; J gene: TRBJ2-3; V gene: TRBV29-1; CDR3 protein: CSVGTGAYRDTQYF; CDR3 DNA: TGCAGCGTCGGGACAGGGGCTTACCGAGATACGCAGTATTTT
CDR3 length: 14; clone size: -; D gene: TRBD2; J gene: TRBJ2-7; V gene: TRBV29-1; CDR3 protein: CSVSLAGELYEQYF; CDR3 DNA: TGCAGCGTGTCTCTAGCGGGAGAACTCTACGAGCAGTACTTC
CDR3 length: 13; clone size: -; D gene: -; J gene: TRBJ1-2; V gene: TRBV30; CDR3 protein: CAWSVVTGGSYTF; CDR3 DNA: TGTGCCTGGAGTGTGGTCACTGGGGGTAGCTACACCTTC
CDR3 length: 14; clone size: -; D gene: -; J gene: TRBJ1-1; V gene: TRBV6-2/TRBV6-3; CDR3 protein: CASSYTGRNTEAFF; CDR3 DNA: TGTGCCAGCAGTTACACCGGCCGGAACACTGAAGCTTTCTTT
CDR3 length: 14; clone size: few; D gene: -; J gene: TRBJ1-2; V gene: TRBV27; CDR3 protein: CASSKSWAEGGYTF; CDR3 DNA: TGTGCCAGCTCAAAGTCGTGGGCCGAGGGTGGCTACACCTTC
CDR3 length: 15; clone size: -; D gene: TRBD1; J gene: TRBJ2-2; V gene: TRBV28; CDR3 protein: CASRLGTANTGELFF; CDR3 DNA: TGTGCCAGCAGGTTGGGGACAGCAAACACCGGGGAGCTGTTTTTT
CDR3 length: 13; clone size: few; D gene: TRBD1; J gene: TRBJ1-2; V gene: TRBV15; CDR3 protein: CATSRARTGPYTF; CDR3 DNA: TGTGCCACCAGCAGAGCCCGGACAGGGCCCTACACCTTC
CDR3 length: 15; clone size: -; D gene: TRBD1; J gene: TRBJ2-1; V gene: TRBV29-1; CDR3 protein: CSVVGLDRDYNEQFF; CDR3 DNA: TGCAGCGTTGTAGGTTTGGACAGGGACTACAATGAGCAGTTCTTC
CDR3 length: 16; clone size: -; D gene: -; J gene: TRBJ1-3; V gene: TRBV11-2; CDR3 protein: CASSPESTYSGNTIYF; CDR3 DNA: TGTGCCAGCAGCCCAGAGTCGACCTACTCTGGAAACACCATATATTTT
CDR3 length: 13; clone size: -; D gene: TRBD1; J gene: TRBJ1-2; V gene: TRBV10-3; CDR3 protein: CAITGTGVYGYTF; CDR3 DNA: TGTGCCATCACCGGGACAGGGGTCTATGGCTACACCTTC
CDR3 length: 14; clone size: -; D gene: -; J gene: TRBJ2-3; V gene: TRBV20-1; CDR3 protein: CSASGTLLTDTQYF; CDR3 DNA: TGCAGTGCTAGTGGGACACTTCTCACAGATACGCAGTATTTT
CDR3 length: 13; clone size: -; D gene: TRBD1; J gene: TRBJ1-2; V gene: TRBV6-2/TRBV6-3; CDR3 protein: CASSYGTVYGYTF; CDR3 DNA: TGTGCCAGCAGTTACGGGACAGTCTATGGCTACACCTTC
CDR3 length: 14; clone size: -; D gene: -; J gene: TRBJ1-6; V gene: TRBV5-1; CDR3 protein: CASRDRDGDSPLHF; CDR3 DNA: TGCGCCAGCAGGGACCGGGACGGTGATTCACCCCTCCACTTT
CDR3 length: 12; clone size: few; D gene: -; J gene: TRBJ1-5; V gene: TRBV12-3/TRBV12-4; CDR3 protein: CASSLLIQPQHF; CDR3 DNA: TGTGCCAGCAGTCTTCTTATTCAGCCCCAGCATTTT
CDR3 length: 13; clone size: few; D gene: -; J gene: TRBJ1-1; V gene: TRBV3-1; CDR3 protein: CASSLNRNTEAFF; CDR3 DNA: TGTGCCAGCAGCTTAAACAGGAACACTGAAGCTTTCTTT
CDR3 length: 15; clone size: few; D gene: -; J gene: TRBJ1-2; V gene: TRBV7-8; CDR3 protein: CASSGGRGPNYGYTF; CDR3 DNA: TGTGCCAGCAGCGGAGGGAGGGGCCCTAACTATGGCTACACCTTC
CDR3 length: 15; clone size: -; D gene: TRBD1; J gene: TRBJ2-7; V gene: TRBV9; CDR3 protein: CASSLGQGSSYEQYF; CDR3 DNA: TGTGCCAGCAGCCTGGGACAGGGAAGCTCCTACGAGCAGTACTTC
CDR3 length: 17; clone size: -; D gene: TRBD1; J gene: TRBJ2-7; V gene: TRBV12-3/TRBV12-4; CDR3 protein: CASSLAGGKARGYEQYF; CDR3 DNA: TGTGCCAGCAGTTTAGCAGGGGGCAAGGCTCGGGGCTACGAGCAGTACTTC
CDR3 length: 16; clone size: -; D gene: TRBD2; J gene: TRBJ2-1; V gene: TRBV20-1; CDR3 protein: CSAEDRLAGANNEQFF; CDR3 DNA: TGCAGTGCTGAGGATCGACTAGCGGGAGCTAACAATGAGCAGTTCTTC
CDR3 length: 18; clone size: -; D gene: -; J gene: TRBJ1-3; V gene: TRBV28; CDR3 protein: CASTNAGGGHRSGNTIYF; CDR3 DNA: TGTGCCAGCACCAACGCGGGAGGGGGACACCGCTCTGGAAACACCATATATTTT
CDR3 length: 16; clone size: few; D gene: -; J gene: TRBJ1-6; V gene: TRBV28; CDR3 protein: CASSFIRGALNSPLHF; CDR3 DNA: TGTGCCAGCAGTTTCATACGGGGGGCTCTTAATTCACCCCTCCACTTT
CDR3 length: 15; clone size: few; D gene: TRBD1; J gene: TRBJ1-2; V gene: TRBV10-3; CDR3 protein: CAITRTGEKEKEFTF; CDR3 DNA: TGTGCCATCACCCGGACAGGGGAGAAGGAGAAGGAGTTCACCTTC
CDR3 length: 15; clone size: few; D gene: -; J gene: TRBJ1-1; V gene: TRBV20-1; CDR3 protein: CSATLITGLSTEAFF; CDR3 DNA: TGCAGTGCTACCCTCATTACGGGACTTAGCACTGAAGCTTTCTTT
CDR3 length: 13; clone size: few; D gene: -; J gene: TRBJ1-1; V gene: TRBV12-5; CDR3 protein: CASGFGENTEAFF; CDR3 DNA: TGTGCTAGTGGTTTTGGGGAGAACACTGAAGCTTTCTTT
CDR3 length: 15; clone size: -; D gene: TRBD1; J gene: TRBJ2-7; V gene: TRBV27; CDR3 protein: CASSQGRGQTREQYF; CDR3 DNA: TGTGCCAGCAGCCAAGGACGGGGACAGACGAGAGAGCAGTACTTC
CDR3 length: 13; clone size: -; D gene: -; J gene: TRBJ1-1; V gene: TRBV5-1; CDR3 protein: CASVSGGNTEAFF; CDR3 DNA: TGCGCCAGCGTAAGTGGGGGGAACACTGAAGCTTTCTTT
CDR3 length: 14; clone size: -; D gene: -; J gene: TRBJ1-5; V gene: TRBV6-2/TRBV6-3; CDR3 protein: CASSLYRVLQPQHF; CDR3 DNA: TGTGCCAGCAGTCTTTACAGGGTGCTGCAGCCCCAGCATTTT
CDR3 length: 17; clone size: -; D gene: -; J gene: TRBJ1-5; V gene: TRBV6-5; CDR3 protein: CASKAGRSVYSNQPQHF; CDR3 DNA: TGTGCCAGCAAAGCAGGCAGGTCGGTCTATAGCAATCAGCCCCAGCATTTT
CDR3 length: 13; clone size: few; D gene: TRBD1; J gene: TRBJ1-2; V gene: TRBV7-2; CDR3 protein: CASSSDRVWGYTF; CDR3 DNA: TGTGCCAGCAGCTCCGACAGGGTCTGGGGCTACACCTTC
CDR3 length: 18; clone size: -; D gene: TRBD2; J gene: TRBJ2-3; V gene: TRBV9; CDR3 protein: CASSVVGTGTSHTDTQYF; CDR3 DNA: TGTGCCAGCAGCGTAGTTGGGACCGGGACTAGCCACACAGATACGCAGTATTTT
CDR3 length: 13; clone size: few; D gene: TRBD1; J gene: TRBJ1-5; V gene: TRBV20-1; CDR3 protein: CSAPRQGKQPQHF; CDR3 DNA: TGCAGTGCTCCACGACAGGGAAAGCAGCCCCAGCATTTT
CDR3 length: 13; clone size: -; D gene: TRBD1; J gene: TRBJ1-2; V gene: TRBV29-1; CDR3 protein: CSTWTGLFDGYTF; CDR3 DNA: TGCAGCACATGGACAGGGCTCTTTGATGGCTACACCTTC
CDR3 length: 14; clone size: few; D gene: TRBD1; J gene: TRBJ1-2; V gene: TRBV5-6; CDR3 protein: CASSLFGTDYGYTF; CDR3 DNA: TGTGCCAGCAGCTTGTTCGGGACAGACTATGGCTACACCTTC
CDR3 length: 14; clone size: -; D gene: -; J gene: TRBJ1-2; V gene: TRBV12-3/TRBV12-4; CDR3 protein: CASSLSPGSHGYTF; CDR3 DNA: TGTGCCAGCAGTTTGTCTCCAGGGTCCCATGGCTACACCTTC